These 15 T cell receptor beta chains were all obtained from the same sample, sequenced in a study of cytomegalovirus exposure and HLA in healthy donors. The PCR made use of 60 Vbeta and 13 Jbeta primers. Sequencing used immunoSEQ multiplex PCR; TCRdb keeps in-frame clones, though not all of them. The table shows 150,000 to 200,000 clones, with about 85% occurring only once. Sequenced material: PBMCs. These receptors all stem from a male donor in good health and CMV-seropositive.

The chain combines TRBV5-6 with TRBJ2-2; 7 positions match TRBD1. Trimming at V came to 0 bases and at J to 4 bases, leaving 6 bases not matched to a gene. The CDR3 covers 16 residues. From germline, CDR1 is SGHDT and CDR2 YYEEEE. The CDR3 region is CASSLGGGAVTGELFF. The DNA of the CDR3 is TGTGCCAGCAGCTTGGGAGGGGGCGCGGTCACCGGGGAGCTGTTTTTT.

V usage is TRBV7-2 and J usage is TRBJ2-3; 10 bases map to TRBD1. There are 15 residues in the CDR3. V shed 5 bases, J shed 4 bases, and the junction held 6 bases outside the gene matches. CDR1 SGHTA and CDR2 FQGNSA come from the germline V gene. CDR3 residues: CASSLTGGVSDTQYF. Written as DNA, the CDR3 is TGTGCCAGCAGCCTGACAGGGGGCGTCTCAGATACGCAGTATTTT.

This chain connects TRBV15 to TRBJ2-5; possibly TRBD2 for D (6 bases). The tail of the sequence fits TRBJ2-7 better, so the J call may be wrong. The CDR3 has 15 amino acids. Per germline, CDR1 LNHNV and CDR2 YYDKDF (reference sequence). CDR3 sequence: CATSRLSGGAYEQYF. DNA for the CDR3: TGTGCCACCAGCAGATTATCAGGCGGGGCCTACGAGCAGTACTTC.

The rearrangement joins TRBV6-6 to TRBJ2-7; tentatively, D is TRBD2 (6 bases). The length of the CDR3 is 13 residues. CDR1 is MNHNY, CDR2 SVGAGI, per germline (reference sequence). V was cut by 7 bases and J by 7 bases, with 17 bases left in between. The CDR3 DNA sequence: TGTGCCAGCAAAGGAGGGAATTTAGGGGAGCAGTACTTC. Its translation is CASKGGNLGEQYF.

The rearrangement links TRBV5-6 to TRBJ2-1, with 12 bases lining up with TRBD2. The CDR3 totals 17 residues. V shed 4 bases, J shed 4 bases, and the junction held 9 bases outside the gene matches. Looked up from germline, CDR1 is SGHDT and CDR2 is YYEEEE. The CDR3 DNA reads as TGTGCCAGCAGCGCTCGGACTAGCGGGATAGGGTACAATGAGCAGTTCTTC. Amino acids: CASSARTSGIGYNEQFF.

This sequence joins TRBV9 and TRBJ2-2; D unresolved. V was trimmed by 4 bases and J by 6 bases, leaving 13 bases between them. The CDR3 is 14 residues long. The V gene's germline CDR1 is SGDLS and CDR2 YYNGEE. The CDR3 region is CASSPRHGSGELFF. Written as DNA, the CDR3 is TGTGCCAGCAGCCCCCGTCACGGGTCCGGGGAGCTGTTTTTT. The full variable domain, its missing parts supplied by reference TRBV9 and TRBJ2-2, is DSGVTQTPKHLITATGQRVTLRCSPRSGDLSVYWYQQSLDQGLQFLIQYYNGEERAKGNILERFSAQQFPDLHSELNLSSLELGDSALYFCASSPRHGSGELFFGEGSRLTVL.

CDR3 in amino acids: CAWETSGGPGTQYF. In DNA, the CDR3 is TGTGCCTGGGAGACTAGCGGGGGCCCGGGGACCCAGTACTTC. J is TRBJ2-5 and V is TRBV30; 12 bases align to TRBD2. V lost 5 bases to trimming and J lost 7 bases; unmatched junction nucleotides: 8. The germline V gene encodes CDR1 GTSNPN and CDR2 SVGIG (reference sequence). This CDR3 contains 14 residues.

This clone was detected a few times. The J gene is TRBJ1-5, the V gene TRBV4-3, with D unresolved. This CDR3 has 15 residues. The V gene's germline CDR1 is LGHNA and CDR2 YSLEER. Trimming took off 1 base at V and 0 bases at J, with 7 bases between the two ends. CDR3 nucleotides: TGCGCCAGCAGCCAAGGGCAGGATAGCAATCAGCCCCAGCATTTT. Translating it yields CASSQGQDSNQPQHF.

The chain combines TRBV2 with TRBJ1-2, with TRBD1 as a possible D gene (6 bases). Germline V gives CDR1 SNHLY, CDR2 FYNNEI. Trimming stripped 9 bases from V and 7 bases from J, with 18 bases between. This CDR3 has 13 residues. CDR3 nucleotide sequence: TGTGCCAGTCATACGATGGGGGCCGGTGGCTACACCTTC. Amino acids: CASHTMGAGGYTF. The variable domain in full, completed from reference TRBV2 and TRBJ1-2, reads EPEVTQTPSHQVTQMGQEVILRCVPISNHLYFYWYRQILGQKVEFLVSFYNNEISEKSEIFDDQFSVERPDGSNFTLKIRSTKLEDSAMYFCASHTMGAGGYTFGSGTRLTVV.

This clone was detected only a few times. The CDR3 loop is CASRPPLTTGMKVDNYGYTF. Written as DNA, the CDR3 is TGTGCCAGCAGGCCCCCCTTAACGACAGGGATGAAAGTAGATAACTATGGCTACACCTTC. J is TRBJ1-2 and V is TRBV7-3, with 7 positions matching TRBD1. V dropped 6 bases and J dropped 1; count of bases not matched to a gene: 23. The CDR3 is made up of 20 amino acids. In germline, CDR1 is SGHTA, CDR2 FQGTGA.

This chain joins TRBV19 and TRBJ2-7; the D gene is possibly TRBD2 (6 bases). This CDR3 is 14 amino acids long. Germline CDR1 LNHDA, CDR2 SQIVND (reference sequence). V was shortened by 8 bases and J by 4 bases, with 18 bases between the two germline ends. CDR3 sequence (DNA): TGTGCCAGTGGGCTTAGCGGAAAAACATACGAGCAGTACTTC. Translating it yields CASGLSGKTYEQYF.

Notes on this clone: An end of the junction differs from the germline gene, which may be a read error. For the CDR3, the DNA is TGTGCCAGCAGCCATGACATCCTAGCGAACACTGGGAAAAGCATTCAGTACTTC. Protein sequence: CASSHDILANTGKSIQYF. V usage is TRBV7-2 and J usage is TRBJ2-4; weak D call: TRBD2 (6 bases). The CDR3 totals 18 residues. Germline V gene sequence: CDR1 SGHTA, CDR2 FQGNSA.

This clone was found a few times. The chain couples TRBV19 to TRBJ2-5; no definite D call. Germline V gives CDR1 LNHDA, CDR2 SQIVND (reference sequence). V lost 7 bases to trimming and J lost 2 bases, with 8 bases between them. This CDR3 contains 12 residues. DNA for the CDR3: TGTGCCAGTAACCAGAATCAAGAGACCCAGTACTTC. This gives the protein CASNQNQETQYF.

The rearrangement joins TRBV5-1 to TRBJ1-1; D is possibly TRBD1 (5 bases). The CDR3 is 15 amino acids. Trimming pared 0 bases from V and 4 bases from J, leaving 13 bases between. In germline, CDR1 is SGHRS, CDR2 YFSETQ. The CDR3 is CASSLEGLGGTEAFF. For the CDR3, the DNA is TGCGCCAGCAGCTTGGAGGGCCTGGGGGGCACTGAAGCTTTCTTT.

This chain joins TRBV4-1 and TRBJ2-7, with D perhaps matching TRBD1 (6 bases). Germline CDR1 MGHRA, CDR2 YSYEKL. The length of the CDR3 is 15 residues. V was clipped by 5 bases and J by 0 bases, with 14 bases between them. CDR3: CASSIRDKASYEQYF. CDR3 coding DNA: TGCGCCAGCAGCATTCGGGACAAGGCCTCCTACGAGCAGTACTTC.